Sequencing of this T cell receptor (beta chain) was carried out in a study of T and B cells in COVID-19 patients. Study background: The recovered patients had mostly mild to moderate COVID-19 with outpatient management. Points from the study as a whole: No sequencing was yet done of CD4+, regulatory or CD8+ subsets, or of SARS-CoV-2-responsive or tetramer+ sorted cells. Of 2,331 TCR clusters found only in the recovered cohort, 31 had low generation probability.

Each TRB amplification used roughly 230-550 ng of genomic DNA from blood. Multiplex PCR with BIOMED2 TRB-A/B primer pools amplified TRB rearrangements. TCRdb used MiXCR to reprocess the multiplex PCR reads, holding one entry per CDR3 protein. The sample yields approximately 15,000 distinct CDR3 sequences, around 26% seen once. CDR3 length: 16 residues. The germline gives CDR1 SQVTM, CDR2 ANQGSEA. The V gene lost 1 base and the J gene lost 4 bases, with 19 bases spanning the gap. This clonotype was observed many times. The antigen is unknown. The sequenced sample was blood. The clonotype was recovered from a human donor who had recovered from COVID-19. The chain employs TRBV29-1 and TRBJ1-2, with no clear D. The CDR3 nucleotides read TGCAGCGTTGAAGGGACGAAGGGCGGAAAGAGCTATGGCTACACCTTC. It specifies CSVEGTKGGKSYGYTF.